This T cell receptor beta chain came from a study of blood T cell repertoires in COVID-19. Trimming cost V 3 bases and J 0 bases, with 8 bases left between them. From germline, CDR1 is SGHNT and CDR2 YYREEE (reference sequence). There are 14 residues in the CDR3. This clone was seen a single time. In the authors' methods: Estimation of nucleated cell counts relied on the amplification of reference gene primers. Here immunoSEQ multiplex PCR was the method, and the copy in TCRdb shows in-frame clones only, minus some. Clone size and the V and J calls come from that table; the DNA yielded D and trimming. Here the sample spans about 230,000 clones, 75% to 85% being singletons.

The sequenced sample was peripheral blood. The chain has TRBV5-4 and TRBJ2-3; D possibly corresponds to TRBD1 (5 bases). This clonotype was sampled from a woman younger than 45 with COVID-19, enrolled during active disease. CDR3 nucleotides: TGTGCCAGCAGCTCAACAGGTAGCACAGATACGCAGTATTTT. It is translated as CASSSTGSTDTQYF.